The 26 T cell receptor beta chains listed next were all sequenced from one sample in a study of blood T cell repertoires in COVID-19 (dated by TCRdb to 2020 to 2021). The library was produced with the immunoSEQ multiplex PCR assay. TCRdb limited this immuneACCESS table to in-frame rearrangements with V and J called. A share of clones is missing; checked studies link under half to unresolved V genes, and the rest is unexplained. The table for this sample lists 150,000 to 200,000 clones; roughly 84% of them were counted only once. The ten largest clonotypes hold approximately 2.4% of the sample. The material sequenced was peripheral blood. The origin of the receptors is a human donor with acute or convalescent COVID-19. The donor label of this sample is uncertain.

The chain joins TRBV29-1 to TRBJ2-1; no reliable D call. Trimming stripped 6 bases from V and 0 bases from J, with 9 bases between. In germline, CDR1 is SQVTM, CDR2 ANQGSEA. The CDR3 is 13 residues long. As DNA, the CDR3 is TGCAGCGTCGCTATTTTCTCCTACAATGAGCAGTTCTTC. Its translation is CSVAIFSYNEQFF.

This clone was picked up one time. The sample has other DNA sequences that encode this CDR3 too. The CDR3 region is CASSLGSGSEKLFF. DNA for the CDR3: TGCGCCAGCAGCTTGGGTAGCGGATCGGAAAAACTGTTTTTT. The chain recombines TRBV5-1 with TRBJ1-4; no firm D call. Germline lookup yields CDR1 SGHRS and CDR2 YFSETQ. Deletions cut 0 bases from V and 8 bases from J, with 11 bases between. The CDR3 totals 14 residues.

As concerns this clone: This specimen includes other DNA sequences encoding the same CDR3. The J gene is TRBJ2-7, the V gene TRBV27; 10 bases align to TRBD1. The V and J ends lost 3 bases and 2 bases, in that order; junction bases with no gene match: 4. Germline V CDR1 and CDR2: MNHEY, SMNVEV (reference sequence). The CDR3 runs 15 residues. CDR3 residues: CASSFGGQGTYEQYF. The CDR3 bases are TGTGCCAGCAGTTTTGGGGGACAGGGGACCTACGAGCAGTACTTC.

A few counts support this clone. The rearrangement joins TRBV9 to TRBJ1-4; TRBD1 might be the D (5 bases). Germline V gives CDR1 SGDLS, CDR2 YYNGEE. The CDR3 sequence is 15 residues long. The V end lost 3 bases, the J end lost 0 bases, and 9 bases lay between the germline ends. CDR3 in amino acids: CASSARVATNEKLFF. As DNA, the CDR3 is TGTGCCAGCAGCGCCAGGGTTGCAACTAATGAAAAACTGTTTTTT.

The chain links TRBV5-6 to TRBJ2-2; D not certain. CDR3 size: 15 residues. CDR1 and CDR2 from the germline V gene are SGHDT and YYEEEE. V lost 0 bases and J 3 bases, leaving 9 bases between the germline ends. CDR3 in amino acids: CASSLDGTDTGELFF. CDR3 DNA sequence: TGTGCCAGCAGCTTGGACGGTACCGACACCGGGGAGCTGTTTTTT.

CDR3 nucleotides: TGTGCCAGCTCACCGGGGACAGAATCTGAAGCTTTCTTT. Its protein is CASSPGTESEAFF. The V gene is TRBV18, the J gene TRBJ1-1; TRBD1 agrees at 7 bases. CDR1 is KGHSH, CDR2 LQKENI, per germline. The CDR3 has 13 residues. The junction had 4 bases not matched to a gene; V was cut back by 3 bases and J by 6 bases.

The V call is TRBV27, the J call TRBJ1-2; possible D gene TRBD1, 6 bases. CDR1 is MNHEY and CDR2 is SMNVEV in the germline V gene (reference sequence). V was clipped by 5 bases and J by 2 bases, with 12 bases between them. This CDR3 contains 14 residues. CDR3 DNA sequence: TGTGCCAGCAGTGATCATACAGGGAACTATGGCTACACCTTC. Protein sequence: CASSDHTGNYGYTF.

The chain combines TRBV27 with TRBJ1-5, with D possibly being TRBD1 (5 bases). The V gene lost 6 bases and the J gene lost 3 bases, with 12 bases spanning the gap. Per germline, CDR1 MNHEY and CDR2 SMNVEV (reference sequence). This CDR3 region has 14 residues. This CDR3 is CASRTQGYNQPQHF. The CDR3 coding sequence is TGTGCCAGCAGGACTCAGGGATACAATCAGCCCCAGCATTTT.

The chain employs TRBV11-2 and TRBJ2-2; TRBD2 matches 10 bases. Germline V gene sequence: CDR1 SGHAT, CDR2 FQNNGV. The CDR3 totals 15 residues. V shed 5 bases, J shed 2 bases, and the junction held 2 bases outside the gene matches. The CDR3 spells CASSRTSGNTGELFF. CDR3 nucleotide sequence: TGTGCCAGCAGCCGGACTAGCGGTAACACCGGGGAGCTGTTTTTT.

This chain connects TRBV9 to TRBJ1-1, with D possibly TRBD1 on 6 matching bases. This CDR3 has 14 amino acids. The V end was cut by 4 bases, the J end by 1 base, with 11 bases between. Germline loops: CDR1 SGDLS, CDR2 YYNGEE. The CDR3, as DNA: TGTGCCAGCAGCTCCACAGGGCAGAACACTGAAGCTTTCTTT. It translates to CASSSTGQNTEAFF.

The chain combines TRBV5-4 with TRBJ1-5; TRBD1 matches 9 bases. The CDR3 has 14 residues. The germline CDR1 and CDR2 sequences are SGHNT and YYREEE (reference sequence). V trimming: 4 bases; J trimming: 6 bases; junction bases outside the gene matches: 5. The CDR3 nucleotides read TGTGCCAGCAGCCAACAGGGGGCAGGTCAGCCCCAGCATTTT. This gives the protein CASSQQGAGQPQHF.

The table lists this clone with a count of one. V usage is TRBV27 and J usage is TRBJ2-2; 8 bases are a match to TRBD2. Trimming cost V 7 bases and J 7 bases; bases outside gene matches: 11. This CDR3 comprises 15 residues. Germline values: CDR1 MNHEY, CDR2 SMNVEV (reference sequence). The CDR3, as DNA: TGTGCCAGCAAGAAACCGGGACTAGATGTCGGGGAGCTGTTTTTT. This translates into CASKKPGLDVGELFF.

The chain has TRBV11-2 and TRBJ1-1; TRBD1 agrees at 12 bases. Germline V gives CDR1 SGHAT, CDR2 FQNNGV. The ends lost 6 bases at V and 5 bases at J; junction bases unmatched: 4. This CDR3 is built from 14 residues. This CDR3 reads CASRGTGGGTEAFF. The CDR3 DNA follows: TGTGCCAGCAGGGGGACAGGGGGCGGAACTGAAGCTTTCTTT.

The DNA of the CDR3 is TGTGCCAGCAGTCGGACTAGCGGTAGCACAGATACGCAGTATTTT. It codes for CASSRTSGSTDTQYF. The gene calls are TRBV6-5 and TRBJ2-3; 10 nucleotides align to TRBD2. CDR3 length: 15 residues. Germline V gene sequence: CDR1 MNHEY, CDR2 SVGAGI. V was pared by 5 bases and J by 0 bases, with 2 bases of the junction left unmatched.

The CDR3 loop is CASSPRGTGGYEQYF. DNA of the CDR3: TGTGCCAGCAGCCCCAGGGGGACAGGGGGTTACGAGCAGTACTTC. The chain combines TRBV27 with TRBJ2-7; 11 bases agree with TRBD1. V lost 6 bases, J lost 4 bases, and 8 bases stayed unmatched. The CDR3 is made up of 15 amino acids. Per the germline V gene, CDR1 is MNHEY and CDR2 is SMNVEV (reference sequence).

Only one count was recorded for this clone. The V call is TRBV6-1, the J call TRBJ2-4, with a possible D match to TRBD1 (5 bases). CDR1 MNHNS and CDR2 SASEGT come from the germline V gene. The length of the CDR3 is 14 residues. V dropped 0 bases and J dropped 6 bases, with 9 bases sitting between them. The CDR3 sequence is CASSEAGLGNIQYF. CDR3 coding DNA: TGTGCCAGCAGTGAAGCGGGGCTGGGAAACATTCAGTACTTC.

This rearrangement joins TRBV5-4 to TRBJ2-7; 7 bases are shared with TRBD1. J gave up 2 bases and V 4 bases, and 12 bases lay outside the gene matches. Germline loops: CDR1 SGHNT, CDR2 YYREEE (reference sequence). This CDR3 has 16 amino acids. CDR3 bases: TGTGCCAGCAGCCCTAGACAGGGAAGGGGACCCTACGAGCAGTACTTC. Translated: CASSPRQGRGPYEQYF.

The sample holds one count of this clone. The chain recombines TRBV9 with TRBJ2-1; 7 bases match TRBD2. Germline V lookup: CDR1 SGDLS, CDR2 YYNGEE. The length of the CDR3 is 14 residues. The junction had 2 bases not matched to a gene; V was cut back by 2 bases and J by 3 bases. CDR3 sequence (DNA): TGTGCCAGCAGCGTCGGCGGGAGCTACAATGAGCAGTTCTTC. Protein product: CASSVGGSYNEQFF.

The chain employs TRBV28 and TRBJ1-5; D remains unclear. This CDR3 region has 12 residues. Germline assignment: CDR1 MDHEN and CDR2 SYDVKM. V was clipped by 6 bases and J by 7 bases, with 10 bases between them. DNA for the CDR3: TGTGCCAGCAGCATGAGAGGGCAGCCCCAGCATTTT. Protein product: CASSMRGQPQHF.

The chain uses TRBV5-1 and TRBJ2-7, with 9 bases aligning to TRBD1. This CDR3 is built from 14 residues. J was trimmed by 6 bases and V by 0 bases; bases with no gene match: 4. Germline-derived CDR1 and CDR2 are SGHRS and YFSETQ. CDR3 nucleotide sequence: TGCGCCAGCAGCTTGGGGACAGGGGAAGGCGAGCAGTACTTC. Translating gives CASSLGTGEGEQYF.

CDR3: CASSSQGPGQFF. Here the CDR3 DNA reads TGTGCCAGTAGTTCCCAGGGCCCGGGGCAGTTCTTC. The chain couples TRBV19 to TRBJ2-1; possible D gene TRBD1, 5 bases. V lost 5 bases, J lost 12 bases, and 14 bases lay in between. The CDR3 sequence is 12 residues long. CDR1 is LNHDA, CDR2 SQIVND, per germline (reference sequence).

Comments on this clone: The same CDR3 is also encoded by other DNA sequences in this sample. Written as DNA, the CDR3 is TGTGCCAGCAGTCTCCCCGGGACAGGCGCCTACGAGCAGTACTTC. Residues: CASSLPGTGAYEQYF. The chain combines TRBV6-6 with TRBJ2-7; TRBD1 aligns across 8 bases. Germline V gene data show CDR1 as MNHNY and CDR2 as SVGAGI (reference sequence). J lost 2 bases, V lost 5 bases, and 8 bases had no gene match. The CDR3 covers 15 residues.

This chain uses TRBV5-1 with TRBJ1-4; D unclear. V gave up 2 bases and J gave up 4 bases, with 6 bases separating them. The germline V gene encodes CDR1 SGHRS and CDR2 YFSETQ. The CDR3 runs to 13 residues. In DNA, the CDR3 is TGCGCCAGCAGCTTCCAGGTTAATGAAAAACTGTTTTTT. This sequence encodes CASSFQVNEKLFF.

This chain connects TRBV10-2 to TRBJ2-5; 8 bases agree with TRBD2. CDR1 is WSHSY, CDR2 SAAADI, per germline. V dropped 8 bases and J dropped 2; count of bases not matched to a gene: 1. This CDR3 has 12 amino acids. CDR3 region: CASQRGQETQYF. CDR3 nucleotides: TGCGCCAGCCAGCGGGGGCAAGAGACCCAGTACTTC.

The CDR3 bases are TGTGCCAGCAGCTTAATCGCTAGCGGGAACCAAGAGACCCAGTACTTC. It codes for CASSLIASGNQETQYF. The rearrangement uses TRBV7-3 and TRBJ2-5, with 9 positions matching TRBD2. After removal of 1 base from V and 0 bases from J, the junction contained 3 bases not matched to a gene. The germline CDR1 and CDR2 sequences are SGHTA and FQGTGA. The CDR3 totals 16 residues.

The chain recombines TRBV5-1 with TRBJ1-1; D is uncertain. Looked up from germline, CDR1 is SGHRS and CDR2 is YFSETQ. This CDR3 is built from 16 residues. V shed 3 bases and J shed 1 base, with 16 bases lying between them. The CDR3 nucleotides are TGCGCCAGCAGCTCCGATCGGTTCAAGAAGAACACTGAAGCTTTCTTT. Its translation: CASSSDRFKKNTEAFF. Full variable domain (rest looked up from reference TRBV5-1 and TRBJ1-1): KAGVTQTPRYLIKTRGQQVTLSCSPISGHRSVSWYQQTPGQGLQFLFEYFSETQRNKGNFPGRFSGRQFSNSRSEMNVSTLELGDSALYLCASSSDRFKKNTEAFFGQGTRLTVV.